The next 24 T cell receptor beta chains were all read from a single sample in a study of PD-L1 blockade in urothelial cancer. TCRdb keeps only in-frame clones here, not all; method: immunoSEQ multiplex PCR. The repertoire has roughly 63,000 clones, about four fifths of them found once; the top ten carry more than 5.5%. As to time point: pretreatment peripheral blood. The sequencing used PBMCs, collected around atezolizumab (anti-PD-L1) treatment. Receptors originate from a man between 65 and 80 years old with urothelial cancer.

The chain uses TRBV9 and TRBJ2-2; TRBD1 matches at 11 bases. The CDR3 extends over 16 amino acids. Germline assignment: CDR1 SGDLS and CDR2 YYNGEE. V was clipped by 4 bases and J by 4 bases; unmatched bases: 6. CDR3 DNA sequence: TGTGCCAGCAGCATAACGGGACAGGGGGGCACCGGGGAGCTGTTTTTT. Translated: CASSITGQGGTGELFF.

The chain employs TRBV4-1 and TRBJ2-2; D is perhaps TRBD2 (6 bases). The V gene lost 0 bases and the J gene lost 5 bases, with 13 bases spanning the gap. CDR3 length equals 16 residues. CDR1 is MGHRA, CDR2 YSYEKL, per germline. In nucleotides, the CDR3 is TGCGCCAGCAGCCAAGATGGCGGGGCGGGAACCGGGGAGCTGTTTTTT. It translates to CASSQDGGAGTGELFF.

The CDR3 coding sequence is TGCGCCAGCAGCTTGGATGGGAGGGCCACAGATACGCAGTATTTT. Its protein product is CASSLDGRATDTQYF. The chain recombines TRBV5-1 with TRBJ2-3; TRBD2 aligns across 7 bases. Trimming at V came to 0 bases and at J to 2 bases, leaving 3 bases not matched to a gene. CDR1 and CDR2 (germline): SGHRS, YFSETQ. The CDR3 runs to 15 residues. Variable domain in full (rest from reference TRBV5-1 and TRBJ2-3): KAGVTQTPRYLIKTRGQQVTLSCSPISGHRSVSWYQQTPGQGLQFLFEYFSETQRNKGNFPGRFSGRQFSNSRSEMNVSTLELGDSALYLCASSLDGRATDTQYFGPGTRLTVL.

This chain connects TRBV5-1 to TRBJ2-1; 11 nucleotides align to TRBD2. Per the germline V gene, CDR1 is SGHRS and CDR2 is YFSETQ. CDR3 length equals 15 residues. V trimming: 5 bases; J trimming: 12 bases; junction bases outside the gene matches: 13. The CDR3 sequence is CASRDLAGGQPGQFF. Written as DNA, the CDR3 is TGCGCCAGCAGGGATCTAGCGGGGGGCCAGCCGGGGCAGTTCTTC.

The chain couples TRBV2 to TRBJ2-3; 7 bases fit TRBD1. This CDR3 comprises 16 residues. Per the germline V gene, CDR1 is SNHLY and CDR2 is FYNNEI. The V gene end was trimmed by 3 bases and the J gene end by 3 bases; junction bases not matched to a gene: 9. CDR3 sequence: CASSDNRGLGTDTQYF. The CDR3, as DNA: TGTGCCAGCAGTGACAACAGGGGATTGGGGACAGATACGCAGTATTTT.

The chain combines TRBV29-1 with TRBJ1-4; 7 bases map to TRBD1. Germline V gene lookup returns CDR1 SQVTM and CDR2 ANQGSEA. This CDR3 is 13 amino acids long. Trimming removed 1 base from V and 7 bases from J; junction bases left unmatched: 3. The CDR3, as DNA: TGCAGCGTTGAAGGACAGGGCAGTGAAAAACTGTTTTTT. Encoded protein: CSVEGQGSEKLFF.

The chain couples TRBV20-1 to TRBJ2-1; tentative D call: TRBD1 (6 bases). V lost 6 bases and J 4 bases, leaving 7 bases between the germline ends. Germline V lookup: CDR1 DFQATT, CDR2 SNEGSKA (reference sequence). The CDR3 is 11 residues long. CDR3 nucleotide sequence: TGCAGTGCGGACAGATACAATGAGCAGTTCTTC. It is translated as CSADRYNEQFF.

The chain couples TRBV27 to TRBJ2-7, with 7 bases identical to TRBD1. Per germline, CDR1 MNHEY and CDR2 SMNVEV (reference sequence). The V segment lost 4 bases and the J segment 2 bases; nucleotides outside the gene matches: 5. The CDR3 loop spans 14 amino acids. CDR3 sequence: CASSSQGVTYEQYF. In nucleotides, the CDR3 is TGTGCCAGCAGTTCGCAGGGGGTCACCTACGAGCAGTACTTC.

The chain links TRBV19 to TRBJ1-2; D is undetermined. Trimming removed 3 bases at V and 2 bases at J, with 7 bases between. The germline CDR1 and CDR2 sequences are LNHDA and SQIVND (reference sequence). This CDR3 is built from 13 residues. CDR3 in DNA: TGTGCCAGTAGTATCTGGCAAAACTATGGCTACACCTTC. Translated: CASSIWQNYGYTF.

The J gene is TRBJ1-1, the V gene TRBV5-1; a possible D gene is TRBD1 (5 bases). With 0 bases removed from V and 4 bases from J, the gap between germline ends came to 10 bases. The CDR3 is 14 residues long. CDR1 is SGHRS and CDR2 is YFSETQ in the germline V gene. In DNA, the CDR3 is TGCGCCAGCAGCTTGGGGGGGGTGGCCACTGAAGCTTTCTTT. Protein: CASSLGGVATEAFF.

The chain recombines TRBV28 with TRBJ1-5; 7 positions match TRBD1. The CDR3 spans 13 residues. V shed 7 bases, J shed 6 bases, and the junction held 6 bases outside the gene matches. Germline V gene lookup returns CDR1 MDHEN and CDR2 SYDVKM. The CDR3 protein is CASKTGDRQPQHF. The CDR3 DNA follows: TGTGCCAGCAAAACAGGGGATCGTCAGCCCCAGCATTTT.

V usage is TRBV14 and J usage is TRBJ1-3, with 10 bases fitting TRBD1. From germline, CDR1 is SGHDN and CDR2 FVKESK. V lost 5 bases to trimming and J lost 2 bases; unmatched junction nucleotides: 6. The CDR3 totals 16 residues. As DNA, the CDR3 is TGTGCCAGCAGCTCGGCCGGGACAGGGGCTGGAAACACCATATATTTT. Amino acid sequence: CASSSAGTGAGNTIYF.

V is TRBV4-2 and J is TRBJ2-7; D is unclear. Germline V lookup: CDR1 LGHNA, CDR2 YNFKEQ. CDR3 size: 13 residues. V dropped 0 bases and J dropped 5 bases, with 8 bases sitting between them. The CDR3 region has the DNA TGTGCCAGCAGCCAAGAGGTCTACGACGAGCAGTACTTC. Amino acids: CASSQEVYDEQYF.

The chain combines TRBV30 with TRBJ1-1, with D uncertain. The CDR3 is 13 residues long. V gave up 1 base and J gave up 11 bases, with 17 bases separating them. Germline V gene data show CDR1 as GTSNPN and CDR2 as SVGIG (reference sequence). CDR3 DNA: TGTGCCTGGAGTGCCCTAAGTCGGGATCGGGCTTTCTTT. It is translated as CAWSALSRDRAFF.

This rearrangement joins TRBV7-3 to TRBJ1-6, with D hard to call. The CDR3 extends over 13 amino acids. V lost 5 bases and J lost 14, with 16 bases in between. Looked up from germline, CDR1 is SGHTA and CDR2 is FQGTGA. CDR3 region: CASSREIGSALHF. CDR3 coding DNA: TGTGCCAGCAGCCGAGAGATTGGTTCTGCCCTCCACTTT.

This clone was recorded once. J is TRBJ2-1 and V is TRBV2; D possibly corresponds to TRBD2 (5 bases). CDR1 and CDR2 (germline): SNHLY, FYNNEI. The length of the CDR3 is 12 residues. V lost 6 bases, J lost 9 bases, and 12 bases lay in between. The CDR3 DNA reads as TGTGCCAGCAGCGGACTGCATGCTGAGCAGTTCTTC. Translation gives CASSGLHAEQFF.

The chain uses TRBV6-5 and TRBJ2-6; D is unresolved. This CDR3 is 14 amino acids long. Trimming shortened V by 6 bases and J by 1 base, and 7 bases separated the two germline ends. The V gene's germline CDR1 is MNHEY and CDR2 SVGAGI. The CDR3 here is CASRQASGANVLTF. In DNA, the CDR3 is TGTGCCAGCAGGCAGGCGTCTGGGGCCAACGTCCTGACTTTC.

The chain is built from TRBV7-9 and TRBJ2-7; unclear D gene. Trimming shortened V by 1 base and J by 6 bases, and 7 bases separated the two germline ends. Germline-derived CDR1 and CDR2 are SEHNR and FQNEAQ (reference sequence). CDR3 length: 12 residues. The CDR3 nucleotides read TGTGCCAGCAGCTTAGGGGCGCCCGAGCAGTACTTC. This translates into CASSLGAPEQYF.

This rearrangement joins TRBV2 to TRBJ2-7; D unclear. The CDR3 is made up of 11 amino acids. V lost 4 bases and J 6 bases, leaving 7 bases between the germline ends. The germline CDR1 and CDR2 sequences are SNHLY and FYNNEI. Here the CDR3 reads CASSVLIEQYF. The CDR3 DNA is TGTGCCAGCAGTGTACTTATCGAGCAGTACTTC.

The chain employs TRBV10-3 and TRBJ2-7; a possible D gene is TRBD1 (6 bases). CDR1 is ENHRY, CDR2 SYGVKD, per germline. Trimming stripped 4 bases from V and 3 bases from J, with 13 bases between. The CDR3 length is 14 residues. This chain's CDR3 is CAISGAGDSYEQYF. For the CDR3, the DNA is TGTGCCATCAGTGGCGCAGGGGATAGCTACGAGCAGTACTTC.

Remarks on this clone: This may stem from a read error, because a much larger clone lies one nucleotide away. This chain links TRBV10-2 with TRBJ2-7; the D is unclear. Per germline, CDR1 WSHSY and CDR2 SAAADI. The length of the CDR3 is 14 residues. The germline V and J ends were trimmed by 0 bases and 0 bases, with 6 bases remaining between them. As DNA, the CDR3 is TGCGCCAGCAGTGAGTCGGGCAACTCCTACGAGCAGTACTTC. It specifies CASSESGNSYEQYF.

The chain recombines TRBV12-2 with TRBJ1-6; the table assigns TRBD1, which was not confirmed against the DNA. TRBV12-2 is a listed pseudogene. The length of the CDR3 is 20 residues. CDR3 coding DNA: TGTGCAAGTCGCTTAGCCCACTCGGCAGGGCTTAGCTCCTATAATTCACCCCTCCACTTT. It encodes CASRLAHSAGLSSYNSPLHF.

V and J are TRBV18 and TRBJ2-5; tentatively, D is TRBD2 (6 bases). Deletions cut 4 bases from V and 4 bases from J, with 16 bases between. Germline V lookup: CDR1 KGHSH, CDR2 LQKENI. The CDR3 contains 15 residues. For the CDR3, the DNA is TGTGCCAGCTCACTAGTCGGGGGTCGAGGAGAGACCCAGTACTTC. It is translated as CASSLVGGRGETQYF.

The chain recombines TRBV4-1 with TRBJ2-1; 9 positions agree with TRBD2. This CDR3 is 19 amino acids long. Germline loops: CDR1 MGHRA, CDR2 YSYEKL. V lost 1 base to trimming and J lost 0 bases; unmatched junction nucleotides: 10. CDR3 sequence: CASSQARRGSGSSYNEQFF. CDR3 in DNA: TGCGCCAGCAGCCAAGCCCGGAGGGGTAGCGGGAGCTCCTACAATGAGCAGTTCTTC.